The 9 T cell receptor beta chains below were found in one sample sequenced in a study of blood T cell repertoires in COVID-19. The method was immunoSEQ multiplex PCR; TCRdb's version includes in-frame clones alone and lacks a portion of them. The table shows 120,000 to 150,000 clones, with 85% occurring only once. The sequencing input was peripheral blood. Receptors were obtained from a woman aged 40 to 50 with active or convalescent COVID-19.

This clone was seen more than once but under ten times. J is TRBJ1-1 and V is TRBV18, with D possibly TRBD1 on 5 matching bases. This CDR3 comprises 15 residues. Germline V CDR1 and CDR2: KGHSH, LQKENI. Trimming stripped 1 base from V and 3 bases from J, with 12 bases between. CDR3 sequence: CASSPHPPGDTEAFF. CDR3 in DNA: TGTGCCAGCTCACCACACCCCCCGGGGGACACTGAAGCTTTCTTT.

In its sample, this clone was seen a few times. The rearrangement uses TRBV7-9 and TRBJ1-1, with 7 positions matching TRBD1. J was trimmed by 1 base and V by 6 bases; bases with no gene match: 2. The length of the CDR3 is 13 residues. Germline V gene data show CDR1 as SEHNR and CDR2 as FQNEAQ (reference sequence). The CDR3 sequence is CASSPGGNTEAFF. The CDR3 nucleotides are TGTGCCAGCAGTCCAGGGGGGAACACTGAAGCTTTCTTT. The full variable domain, with the rest looked up from reference TRBV7-9 and TRBJ1-1, is DTGVSQNPRHKITKRGQNVTFRCDPISEHNRLYWYRQTLGQGPEFLTYFQNEAQLEKSRLLSDRFSAERPKGSFSTLEIQRTEQGDSAMYLCASSPGGNTEAFFGQGTRLTVV.

V gene TRBV28 combines with J gene TRBJ1-1, with TRBD1 as a possible D gene (5 bases). Germline-derived CDR1 and CDR2 are MDHEN and SYDVKM. The CDR3 contains 14 residues. Trimming shortened V by 2 bases and J by 4 bases, and 11 bases separated the two germline ends. CDR3 sequence (DNA): TGTGCCAGCAGTTTAGGGGGGGGGAGCACTGAAGCTTTCTTT. Amino acids: CASSLGGGSTEAFF.

The gene calls are TRBV19 and TRBJ2-1; no reliable D call. Trimming stripped 4 bases from V and 4 bases from J, with 8 bases between. CDR1 and CDR2 (germline): LNHDA, SQIVND (reference sequence). The CDR3 spans 13 residues. The CDR3 region is CASSNSPYNEQFF. In DNA form, the CDR3 reads TGTGCCAGTAGTAACAGTCCGTACAATGAGCAGTTCTTC.

The rearrangement links TRBV19 to TRBJ1-4; no clear D gene. Deletions cut 5 bases from V and 5 bases from J, with 15 bases between. CDR1 is LNHDA, CDR2 SQIVND, per germline (reference sequence). The CDR3 covers 15 residues. CDR3 region: CASSPGESPNEKLFF. CDR3 bases: TGTGCCAGTAGTCCCGGGGAGTCTCCCAATGAAAAACTGTTTTTT.

The genes are TRBV3-1 (or the pseudogene TRBV3-2) and TRBJ1-6, with TRBD1 identical over 9 bases. Losses at the gene ends were 5 bases for V and 10 bases for J; bases not matched to a gene: 9. This CDR3 spans 15 amino acids. Germline CDR1 reads LGHDT; CDR2 reads YNNKEL (reference sequence). This CDR3 is CASSSRDRVLSPLHF. CDR3 nucleotides: TGTGCCAGCAGCTCCCGGGACAGGGTCTTATCACCCCTCCACTTT.

The rearrangement joins TRBV5-4 to TRBJ1-1; TRBD1 matches 9 bases. The V segment lost 0 bases and the J segment 6 bases; nucleotides outside the gene matches: 3. This CDR3 spans 14 amino acids. Germline loops: CDR1 SGHNT, CDR2 YYREEE (reference sequence). CDR3 amino acids: CASSLEQGASEAFF. In nucleotides, the CDR3 is TGTGCCAGCAGCTTGGAACAGGGGGCCTCTGAAGCTTTCTTT.

J is TRBJ1-6 and V is TRBV28; TRBD1 matches at 10 bases. Germline loops: CDR1 MDHEN, CDR2 SYDVKM. V was pared by 2 bases and J by 4 bases, with 14 bases of the junction left unmatched. This CDR3 contains 20 residues. The CDR3 protein is CASSLVPLGTGVRYNSPLHF. In DNA, the CDR3 is TGTGCCAGCAGTTTAGTCCCCCTGGGGACAGGGGTCAGGTATAATTCACCCCTCCACTTT.

The chain joins TRBV5-1 to TRBJ2-7; 7 bases map to TRBD2. The ends lost 4 bases at V and 5 bases at J; junction bases unmatched: 12. Looked up from germline, CDR1 is SGHRS and CDR2 is YFSETQ. This CDR3 comprises 15 residues. This chain's CDR3 is CASSPRVGEGNEQYF. The CDR3 DNA is TGCGCCAGCAGCCCTCGAGTCGGGGAGGGAAACGAGCAGTACTTC.